This T cell receptor beta chain was recorded in a study of T-cell memory formation after mild COVID-19. Study details: TCR clusters largely stayed donor specific.

Study outcomes and limitations: Clonal second-wave expansions that peaked on day 37 had unconfirmed SARS-CoV-2 specificity. CD4/CD8 balance held among clones contracting day 15 to 85, and later expanders leaned CD4+. The pre-infection memory compartment contained some responding clones, suggesting cross-reactive memory joined.

A note on this clonotype: Its antigen is not identified.

The CDR3 sequence is 17 residues long. Trimming cost V 6 bases and J 8 bases; bases outside gene matches: 18. Germline V CDR1 and CDR2: SGHNT, YYREEE (reference sequence). TCRdb re-analysed the 5' RACE reads in MiXCR, keeping a single row per CDR3 protein. The table lists about 55,000 distinct CDR3 sequences, over 7.5% of them singletons. Source material: PBMCs or a T cell subset sorted from them (not recorded which). This clonotype was sampled from a man between 18 and 35 years old who had mild COVID-19 (a few samples of this study predate the infection). Cell type and time point are not known. The chain links TRBV5-4 to TRBJ2-1; 9 positions agree with TRBD2. The CDR3 sequence: CASTARGVAGGRHEQFF. CDR3 sequence (DNA): TGTGCCAGCACCGCGCGCGGGGTTGCGGGGGGGCGTCATGAGCAGTTCTTC.